Listed below are T cell receptor beta chains from one sample, sequenced in a study of control samples from healthy donors and cancer patients. The method was immunoSEQ multiplex PCR; TCRdb's version includes in-frame clones alone and lacks a portion of them. The data contain under 200,000 clones, about nine tenths of them singletons. Source material: blood. The receptors come from a woman aged 25 to 39 in good health. The CDR3 runs from the conserved cysteine through the conserved F or W. A D gene is named only where the DNA matches it firmly. The listing skips clone size in some rows; elsewhere it reads once, few, many or a size class.

>TRBV7-3|TRBJ2-1|14|TRBD2|NA
CASSLSGGANEQFF
TGTGCCAGCAGCTTAAGCGGGGGGGCCAATGAGCAGTTCTTC
>TRBV12-5|TRBJ1-5|14|NA|few
CASGLGGGNQPQHF
TGTGCTAGTGGTTTGGGAGGGGGCAATCAGCCCCAGCATTTT
>TRBV7-9|TRBJ1-4|16|TRBD1|NA
CASSPGTGGFNEKLFF
TGTGCCAGCAGCCCCGGGACAGGGGGCTTTAATGAAAAACTGTTTTTT
>TRBV9|TRBJ1-5|14|TRBD1|NA
CASSVAGGGQPQHF
TGTGCCAGCAGCGTAGCAGGGGGCGGGCAGCCCCAGCATTTT
>TRBV11-2|TRBJ2-3|14|NA|NA
CASSLSLSTDTQYF
TGTGCCAGCAGCTTATCTCTTTCCACAGATACGCAGTATTTT
>TRBV4-1|TRBJ2-1|15|TRBD2|NA
CASSQVSSGYNEQFF
TGCGCCAGCAGCCAAGTTTCTAGCGGATACAATGAGCAGTTCTTC
>TRBV19|TRBJ1-2|14|NA|NA
CASSISPRDLGYTF
TGTGCCAGTAGTATCAGTCCCAGGGATCTTGGCTACACCTTC
>TRBV9|TRBJ1-4|16|NA|NA
CASSVGTDSVNEKLFF
TGTGCCAGCAGCGTAGGAACCGACAGTGTTAATGAAAAACTGTTTTTT
>TRBV29-1|TRBJ1-5|12|NA|NA
CSVGSPNQPQHF
TGCAGCGTTGGAAGCCCGAATCAGCCCCAGCATTTT
>TRBV6-4|TRBJ2-3|16|TRBD2|NA
CASSDSQTSGSDTQYF
TGTGCCAGCAGTGACTCTCAGACTAGCGGCTCAGATACGCAGTATTTT
>TRBV7-3|TRBJ2-5|13|TRBD1|NA
CASSGTGEETQYF
TGTGCCAGCAGCGGGACAGGGGAAGAGACCCAGTACTTC
>TRBV3-1/TRBV3-2|TRBJ1-1|15|NA|NA
CASSQDWAVNTEAFF
TGTGCCAGCAGCCAAGATTGGGCGGTGAACACTGAAGCTTTCTTT
>TRBV4-2|TRBJ2-7|16|NA|NA
CASSQDASGSPYEQYF
TGTGCCAGCAGCCAAGATGCGAGCGGTAGCCCCTACGAGCAGTACTTC
>TRBV4-3|TRBJ2-2|14|TRBD1|NA
CASSPGQGTGELFF
TGCGCCAGCAGCCCGGGACAGGGGACCGGGGAGCTGTTTTTT
>TRBV5-1|TRBJ2-2|15|NA|NA
CASSAGTPNTGELFF
TGCGCCAGCAGCGCCGGGACACCGAACACCGGGGAGCTGTTTTTT
>TRBV5-1|TRBJ1-1|14|NA|NA
CASSPDNMNTEAFF
TGCGCCAGCAGCCCGGACAATATGAACACTGAAGCTTTCTTT
>TRBV7-8|TRBJ2-1|14|NA|NA
CASSFDGPYNEQFF
TGTGCCAGCAGCTTCGACGGACCCTACAATGAGCAGTTCTTC
>TRBV12-3/TRBV12-4|TRBJ1-2|13|NA|NA
CASSFRGSYGYTF
TGTGCCAGCAGTTTCCGGGGGAGCTATGGCTACACCTTC
>TRBV7-3|TRBJ2-5|15|TRBD2|NA
CASSLFGLEQETQYF
TGTGCCAGCAGCTTATTCGGACTAGAACAAGAGACCCAGTACTTC
>TRBV7-8|TRBJ1-4|16|NA|NA
CASSLARTLTNEKLFF
TGTGCCAGCAGCTTAGCGCGAACACTTACTAATGAAAAACTGTTTTTT
>TRBV7-2|TRBJ2-1|15|TRBD2|NA
CASSILAGGYNEQFF
TGTGCCAGCAGCATACTAGCGGGAGGGTACAATGAGCAGTTCTTC
>TRBV9|TRBJ2-7|15|NA|NA
CASSVGGPKPYEQYF
TGTGCCAGCAGCGTAGGGGGGCCTAAACCCTACGAGCAGTACTTC
>TRBV14|TRBJ2-5|14|TRBD2|NA
CASSRTSGRETQYF
TGTGCCAGCAGCCGGACTAGCGGGAGGGAGACCCAGTACTTC
>TRBV6-2/TRBV6-3|TRBJ1-4|17|TRBD1|NA
CASSARDRGITNEKLFF
TGTGCCAGCAGTGCCCGGGACAGGGGGATAACTAATGAAAAACTGTTTTTT
>TRBV3-1/TRBV3-2|TRBJ1-2|13|NA|NA
CASSQGGAYGYTF
TGTGCCAGCAGCCAAGGAGGGGCCTATGGCTACACCTTC
>TRBV21-1|TRBJ1-4|15|NA|NA
CASSRTDATNEKLFF
TGTGCCAGCAGCCGGACAGACGCAACTAATGAAAAACTGTTTTTT
>TRBV11-2|TRBJ2-5|14|NA|NA
CASRAIRGRETQYF
TGTGCCAGCAGGGCAATCAGGGGACGAGAGACCCAGTACTTC
>TRBV4-3|TRBJ2-7|13|NA|NA
CASSQEFGAEQYF
TGCGCCAGCAGCCAAGAGTTCGGGGCTGAGCAGTACTTC
>TRBV18|TRBJ1-5|14|NA|NA
CASSQADSNQPQHF
TGTGCCAGCTCACAGGCCGATAGCAATCAGCCCCAGCATTTT
>TRBV18|TRBJ1-5|15|NA|few
CASSPGARPSQPQHF
TGTGCCAGCTCACCCGGTGCCCGCCCCAGTCAGCCCCAGCATTTT
>TRBV18|TRBJ2-3|15|TRBD2|NA
CASSPRRESTDTQYF
TGTGCCAGCTCACCACGGCGGGAGAGCACAGATACGCAGTATTTT
>TRBV4-2|TRBJ1-5|15|TRBD1|NA
CASSHGTGGSQPQHF
TGTGCCAGCAGCCATGGGACAGGGGGGAGCCAGCCCCAGCATTTT
>TRBV6-2/TRBV6-3|TRBJ1-2|14|NA|NA
CASSYGGANYGYTF
TGTGCCAGCAGTTACGGCGGAGCTAACTATGGCTACACCTTC
>TRBV9|TRBJ1-2|14|TRBD1|NA
CASSPDRGNYGYTF
TGTGCCAGCAGCCCCGACAGGGGGAACTATGGCTACACCTTC
>TRBV29-1|TRBJ1-1|11|NA|once
CSVGGFTEAFF
TGCAGCGTTGGGGGGTTCACTGAAGCTTTCTTT
>TRBV28|TRBJ1-1|12|NA|NA
CASRTQTVEAFF
TGTGCCAGCAGGACCCAAACGGTTGAAGCTTTCTTT
>TRBV29-1|TRBJ1-5|13|NA|NA
CSVVQGPNQPQHF
TGCAGCGTTGTACAGGGTCCCAATCAGCCCCAGCATTTT
>TRBV20-1|TRBJ1-1|15|NA|NA
CSASRQKIGGTEAFF
TGCAGTGCTAGTCGGCAGAAGATTGGGGGGACTGAAGCTTTCTTT
>TRBV20-1|TRBJ2-7|14|TRBD2|NA
CSASSGQSSYEQYF
TGCAGTGCTAGTAGCGGGCAGAGCTCCTACGAGCAGTACTTC
>TRBV11-3|TRBJ1-2|12|NA|NA
CASSLDSYGYTF
TGTGCCAGCAGCTTAGACAGCTATGGCTACACCTTC
>TRBV27|TRBJ1-2|13|NA|once
CASSLMGPYGYTF
TGTGCCAGCAGTTTGATGGGGCCCTATGGCTACACCTTC
>TRBV15|TRBJ1-2|14|NA|NA
CATSRDRDDYGYTF
TGTGCCACCAGCAGAGATCGGGACGACTATGGCTACACCTTC
>TRBV2|TRBJ1-5|13|NA|NA
CASSEQGGQPQHF
TGTGCCAGCAGTGAACAGGGAGGCCAGCCCCAGCATTTT
>TRBV14|TRBJ2-6|14|NA|NA
CASSQYSGANVLTF
TGTGCCAGCAGCCAATACTCTGGGGCCAACGTCCTGACTTTC
>TRBV6-5|TRBJ1-1|14|TRBD1|NA
CASRPDRGFTEAFF
TGTGCCAGCAGGCCCGACAGGGGGTTCACTGAAGCTTTCTTT
>TRBV2|TRBJ1-3|12|NA|NA
CASSGSGNTIYF
TGTGCCAGCAGTGGCTCTGGAAACACCATATATTTT
>TRBV20-1|TRBJ2-7|11|NA|NA
CSASVTYEQYF
TGCAGTGCTAGCGTAACCTACGAGCAGTACTTC
>TRBV4-2|TRBJ2-5|16|TRBD2|few
CASSQASGRGGETQYF
TGTGCCAGCAGCCAAGCTAGCGGGAGAGGGGGAGAGACCCAGTACTTC
>TRBV29-1|TRBJ1-2|14|TRBD1|NA
CSVDGGQFDYGYTF
TGCAGCGTTGATGGGGGACAGTTTGACTATGGCTACACCTTC
>TRBV27|TRBJ2-1|14|NA|NA
CASRGLGGLNEQFF
TGTGCCAGCAGGGGACTAGGGGGCCTCAATGAGCAGTTCTTC
>TRBV7-2|TRBJ1-2|15|TRBD1|NA
CASSLGGTGGSGYTF
TGTGCCAGCAGCTTAGGTGGGACAGGGGGCTCTGGCTACACCTTC
>TRBV2|TRBJ2-7|15|TRBD2|NA
CASSVGAGGPYEQYF
TGTGCCAGCAGTGTTGGAGCGGGGGGCCCCTACGAGCAGTACTTC
>TRBV7-3|TRBJ2-3|15|TRBD2|once
CASSSSGSGPDTQYF
TGTGCCAGCAGTTCTAGCGGGAGTGGCCCAGATACGCAGTATTTT
>TRBV6-6|TRBJ2-2|17|TRBD2|NA
CASSRGLAGGNTGELFF
TGTGCCAGCAGTCGGGGGCTAGCGGGGGGCAACACCGGGGAGCTGTTTTTT
>TRBV7-9|TRBJ1-6|15|NA|NA
CASSFDGPYNSPLHF
TGTGCCAGCAGCTTCGACGGACCCTATAATTCACCCCTCCACTTT